This record concerns one TCR beta chain sequence. The sample is drawn from a study of T cell repertoires in cytomegalovirus infection. One entry per CDR3 protein results from TCRdb running MiXCR on the reads. The repertoire has roughly 130,000 distinct CDR3 sequences, 8% to 9% of them found once; the top ten carry about a tenth. CDR3 size: 15 residues. V was cut by 0 bases and J by 2 bases, with 11 bases left in between. Germline CDR1 SGHKS, CDR2 YYEKEE (reference sequence). The V call is TRBV5-5, the J call TRBJ1-1, with D maybe TRBD1 (5 bases). The clonotype originates from a human donor in good health (CMV status not recorded). Some clones in this sample may be carry-over from other donors' samples. The sample taken for sequencing was PBMCs. CDR3 DNA: TGTGCCAGCAGCTTGGATTGGGGCACAAACACTGAAGCTTTCTTT. Residues: CASSLDWGTNTEAFF.